These T cell receptor beta chains were read from a single sample in a study of T cell repertoires and HLA-DP antigens. The antigens for these receptors are not known. Some clones are missing from TCRdb's copy, which holds only in-frame ones; the method was immunoSEQ multiplex PCR. The sample yields approximately 100,000 clones, roughly 86% seen once. Sample: CD4+ T cells from PBMCs. The receptors shown here come from a man aged 45 to 65 in good health and CMV-seronegative. CDR3s include the opening cysteine and the closing phenylalanine or tryptophan. A D gene is named only where the DNA matches it firmly. Size values are once, few and many counts, or a class for expanded clones, and some rows have none.

abundance: -
d_gene: -
v_gene: TRBV20-1
j_gene: TRBJ1-2
CDR3aa: CSAGDGYTF
CDR3nt: TGCAGTGCGGGGGATGGCTACACCTTC

abundance: -
d_gene: -
v_gene: TRBV5-4
j_gene: TRBJ2-3
CDR3aa: CASSIDTGDRDTQYF
CDR3nt: TGTGCCAGCAGCATAGATACGGGGGACCGAGATACGCAGTATTTT

abundance: -
d_gene: -
v_gene: TRBV5-6
j_gene: TRBJ2-7
CDR3aa: CASSLRQGIYEQYF
CDR3nt: TGTGCCAGCAGCTTGCGTCAGGGGATCTACGAGCAGTACTTC

abundance: -
d_gene: -
v_gene: TRBV11-1
j_gene: TRBJ2-5
CDR3aa: CASSENQPQETQYF
CDR3nt: TGTGCCAGCAGCGAGAACCAGCCTCAAGAGACCCAGTACTTC

abundance: -
d_gene: TRBD2
v_gene: TRBV5-1
j_gene: TRBJ2-2
CDR3aa: CASSLADLAGGPTGELFF
CDR3nt: TGCGCCAGCAGCTTGGCCGATCTAGCGGGGGGGCCCACCGGGGAGCTGTTTTTT

abundance: -
d_gene: -
v_gene: TRBV9
j_gene: TRBJ2-6
CDR3aa: CASSVGPGANVLTF
CDR3nt: TGTGCCAGCAGCGTGGGACCTGGGGCCAACGTCCTGACTTTC

abundance: -
d_gene: -
v_gene: TRBV18
j_gene: TRBJ2-7
CDR3aa: CASSLRDSYEQYF
CDR3nt: TGTGCCAGCTCACTCCGGGACTCCTACGAGCAGTACTTC

abundance: -
d_gene: TRBD1
v_gene: TRBV18
j_gene: TRBJ2-7
CDR3aa: CASSPDRGEQYF
CDR3nt: TGTGCCAGCTCACCTGACAGGGGCGAGCAGTACTTC

abundance: -
d_gene: TRBD1
v_gene: TRBV5-1
j_gene: TRBJ2-3
CDR3aa: CASSLESTGKGDTQYF
CDR3nt: TGCGCCAGCAGCTTGGAGTCGACAGGGAAAGGAGATACGCAGTATTTT

abundance: few
d_gene: -
v_gene: TRBV5-1
j_gene: TRBJ1-2
CDR3aa: CASSGDGTANYGYTF
CDR3nt: TGCGCCAGCAGCGGAGACGGGACGGCTAACTATGGCTACACCTTC

abundance: -
d_gene: -
v_gene: TRBV27
j_gene: TRBJ2-7
CDR3aa: CASSPTPGYEQYF
CDR3nt: TGTGCCAGCAGTCCCACCCCAGGCTACGAGCAGTACTTC

abundance: -
d_gene: -
v_gene: TRBV11-2
j_gene: TRBJ1-4
CDR3aa: CASSDRARNEKLFF
CDR3nt: TGTGCCAGCAGCGACCGGGCGAGGAATGAAAAACTGTTTTTT

abundance: -
d_gene: TRBD2
v_gene: TRBV7-2
j_gene: TRBJ2-1
CDR3aa: CASSSGLAGAGEQFF
CDR3nt: TGTGCCAGCAGCTCCGGACTAGCGGGAGCGGGTGAGCAGTTCTTC

abundance: -
d_gene: TRBD1
v_gene: TRBV27
j_gene: TRBJ2-7
CDR3aa: CASSRDGTGSYEQYF
CDR3nt: TGTGCCAGCAGTAGAGACGGGACAGGGTCCTACGAGCAGTACTTC

abundance: -
d_gene: TRBD2
v_gene: TRBV18
j_gene: TRBJ2-7
CDR3aa: CASSPGTSGIDEQYF
CDR3nt: TGTGCCAGCTCACCGGGTACTAGCGGGATTGACGAGCAGTACTTC

abundance: few
d_gene: TRBD1
v_gene: TRBV28
j_gene: TRBJ1-5
CDR3aa: CASDRGRPQPQHF
CDR3nt: TGTGCCAGTGACAGGGGGCGCCCTCAGCCCCAGCATTTT

abundance: -
d_gene: -
v_gene: TRBV7-2
j_gene: TRBJ2-7
CDR3aa: CASSSIQGYEQYF
CDR3nt: TGTGCCAGCAGCTCGATACAGGGCTACGAGCAGTACTTC

abundance: -
d_gene: -
v_gene: TRBV6-4
j_gene: TRBJ1-2
CDR3aa: CASSTSTGFGYTF
CDR3nt: TGTGCCAGCAGCACCTCCACAGGGTTCGGCTACACCTTC

abundance: once
d_gene: -
v_gene: TRBV19
j_gene: TRBJ2-1
CDR3aa: CASSIRTGNNEQFF
CDR3nt: TGTGCCAGTAGTATACGGACTGGCAACAATGAGCAGTTCTTC

abundance: -
d_gene: -
v_gene: TRBV7-2
j_gene: TRBJ1-1
CDR3aa: CASSLAPGGISTKAFF
CDR3nt: TGTGCCAGCAGCTTAGCGCCCGGGGGAATCTCCACAAAAGCTTTCTTT

abundance: -
d_gene: -
v_gene: TRBV5-1
j_gene: TRBJ2-2
CDR3aa: CASSYGQPTGELFF
CDR3nt: TGCGCCAGCAGCTACGGACAGCCCACCGGGGAGCTGTTTTTT

abundance: -
d_gene: -
v_gene: TRBV25-1
j_gene: TRBJ2-7
CDR3aa: CASSNNERGRYEQYF
CDR3nt: TGTGCCAGCAGTAACAATGAGAGGGGGAGATACGAGCAGTACTTC

abundance: -
d_gene: TRBD2
v_gene: TRBV29-1
j_gene: TRBJ2-7
CDR3aa: CSVARRGGSSYEQYF
CDR3nt: TGCAGCGTTGCCCGACGGGGGGGTAGCTCCTACGAGCAGTACTTC

abundance: -
d_gene: -
v_gene: TRBV28
j_gene: TRBJ1-4
CDR3aa: CASSISSSGKLFF
CDR3nt: TGTGCCAGCAGTATATCCTCCTCGGGAAAACTGTTTTTT

abundance: few
d_gene: -
v_gene: TRBV30
j_gene: TRBJ1-6
CDR3aa: CAWSVSYGDSPLHF
CDR3nt: TGTGCCTGGAGTGTTTCTTACGGGGATTCACCCCTCCACTTT

abundance: -
d_gene: -
v_gene: TRBV6-1
j_gene: TRBJ1-2
CDR3aa: CASSEASYTF
CDR3nt: TGTGCCAGCAGTGAAGCCAGCTACACCTTC

abundance: -
d_gene: -
v_gene: TRBV6-5
j_gene: TRBJ1-2
CDR3aa: CASSTGNYGYTF
CDR3nt: TGTGCCAGCAGTACAGGGAACTATGGCTACACCTTC

abundance: -
d_gene: TRBD2
v_gene: TRBV30
j_gene: TRBJ2-3
CDR3aa: CAWNRAGSTDTQYF
CDR3nt: TGTGCCTGGAATAGAGCGGGGAGCACAGATACGCAGTATTTT

abundance: -
d_gene: -
v_gene: TRBV30
j_gene: TRBJ1-4
CDR3aa: CAWSPGPAGEKLFF
CDR3nt: TGTGCCTGGAGCCCCGGACCAGCGGGTGAAAAACTGTTTTTT

abundance: -
d_gene: -
v_gene: TRBV7-9
j_gene: TRBJ2-2
CDR3aa: CASSSGTGELFF
CDR3nt: TGTGCCAGCAGCTCAGGGACCGGGGAGCTGTTTTTT

abundance: -
d_gene: TRBD1
v_gene: TRBV7-2
j_gene: TRBJ2-7
CDR3aa: CASSRGQGPREQYF
CDR3nt: TGTGCCAGCAGCCGTGGACAGGGGCCCCGCGAGCAGTACTTC

abundance: -
d_gene: TRBD1
v_gene: TRBV28
j_gene: TRBJ2-1
CDR3aa: CASSRTGTGVNNEQFF
CDR3nt: TGTGCCAGCAGTCGGACCGGGACAGGTGTTAACAATGAGCAGTTCTTC

abundance: -
d_gene: TRBD2
v_gene: TRBV5-3
j_gene: TRBJ2-2
CDR3aa: CARSSIVPSGRFGELFF
CDR3nt: TGTGCCAGAAGCTCAATCGTCCCTAGCGGGAGATTCGGGGAGCTGTTTTTT

abundance: -
d_gene: -
v_gene: TRBV19
j_gene: TRBJ1-2
CDR3aa: CASSVSRRARNYGYTF
CDR3nt: TGTGCCAGTAGTGTATCTCGGAGGGCGAGAAACTATGGCTACACCTTC

abundance: -
d_gene: -
v_gene: TRBV7-2
j_gene: TRBJ2-5
CDR3aa: CASSLNAAETQYF
CDR3nt: TGTGCCAGCAGCTTAAACGCGGCAGAGACCCAGTACTTC

abundance: many
d_gene: -
v_gene: TRBV7-9
j_gene: TRBJ1-5
CDR3aa: CASSPSSRGGQPQHF
CDR3nt: TGTGCCAGCAGCCCTTCCAGCAGGGGAGGTCAGCCCCAGCATTTT

abundance: few
d_gene: -
v_gene: TRBV9
j_gene: TRBJ2-4
CDR3aa: CASSVGSSVIGKNIQYF
CDR3nt: TGTGCCAGCAGCGTAGGTAGCAGCGTCATAGGCAAAAACATTCAGTACTTC

abundance: -
d_gene: TRBD2
v_gene: TRBV28
j_gene: TRBJ2-1
CDR3aa: CASSLKTSGNNEQFF
CDR3nt: TGTGCCAGCAGCCTCAAGACTAGCGGCAACAATGAGCAGTTCTTC

abundance: -
d_gene: -
v_gene: TRBV6-1
j_gene: TRBJ1-1
CDR3aa: CASSETLQGRAFF
CDR3nt: TGTGCCAGCAGTGAGACCCTGCAGGGGCGAGCTTTCTTT

abundance: -
d_gene: -
v_gene: TRBV28
j_gene: TRBJ2-5
CDR3aa: CASQIRGETQYF
CDR3nt: TGTGCCAGTCAGATCAGAGGAGAGACCCAGTACTTC

abundance: -
d_gene: TRBD1
v_gene: TRBV28
j_gene: TRBJ1-4
CDR3aa: CASSSGDRGPEKLFF
CDR3nt: TGTGCCAGCAGTTCAGGGGACAGGGGGCCTGAAAAACTGTTTTTT

abundance: -
d_gene: TRBD1
v_gene: TRBV5-6
j_gene: TRBJ1-3
CDR3aa: CASSLVPGQASGNTIYF
CDR3nt: TGTGCCAGCAGCTTGGTCCCCGGACAGGCCTCTGGAAACACCATATATTTT

abundance: -
d_gene: -
v_gene: TRBV7-3
j_gene: TRBJ2-6
CDR3aa: CASSLGSYSGANVLTF
CDR3nt: TGTGCCAGCAGCTTAGGCAGTTACTCTGGGGCCAACGTCCTGACTTTC